The subject of this entry is one TCR beta chain. Its antigen is not identified. The data stem from a study of post-analysis software for immune sequencing data. Study background: Relapsing-remitting, secondary progressive and progressive-relapsing multiple sclerosis courses were included.

Unique molecular identifiers were built into the TCR beta cDNA libraries. TCRdb re-derived calls from the PCR reads in MiXCR, one entry per CDR3 protein. The sample consists of approximately 570,000 distinct CDR3 sequences, 44% of them appearing once. Study-level findings and limits: Relative to controls, patients with multiple sclerosis showed significantly lower normalized Chao1 diversity. Relative to controls, patients had a few TRBV segments at higher frequency, with TRBV5-6, TRBV5-1 and TRBV20-1 among these.

The V segment lost 2 bases and the J segment 3 bases; nucleotides outside the gene matches: 7. The CDR3 runs 18 residues. The germline CDR1 and CDR2 sequences are SGHRS and YFSETQ. This TCR was recovered from a girl between 10 and 17 years old with multiple sclerosis. This chain connects TRBV5-1 to TRBJ2-6; 11 nucleotides align to TRBD1. The source material was blood. The CDR3 DNA sequence: TGCGCCAGCAGCTTAGAAGGACAGGGGGCGCTTGGGGCCAACGTCCTGACTTTC. Translation gives CASSLEGQGALGANVLTF.